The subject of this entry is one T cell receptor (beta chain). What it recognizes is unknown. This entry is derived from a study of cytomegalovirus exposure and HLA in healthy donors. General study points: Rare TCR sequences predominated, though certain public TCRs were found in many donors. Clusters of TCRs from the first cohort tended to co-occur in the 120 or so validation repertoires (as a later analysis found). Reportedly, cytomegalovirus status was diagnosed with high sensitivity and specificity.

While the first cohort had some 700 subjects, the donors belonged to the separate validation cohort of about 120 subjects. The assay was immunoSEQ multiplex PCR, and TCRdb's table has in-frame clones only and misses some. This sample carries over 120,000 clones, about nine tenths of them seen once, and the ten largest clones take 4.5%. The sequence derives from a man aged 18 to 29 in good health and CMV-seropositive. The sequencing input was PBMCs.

The CDR3 coding sequence is TGTGCTAGTGGTTTTTTACAGGGCACTGAAGCTTTCTTT. It encodes CASGFLQGTEAFF. V gene TRBV12-5 combines with J gene TRBJ1-1, with D perhaps TRBD1 (6 bases). V lost 3 bases and J lost 4, with 9 bases in between. The V gene's germline CDR1 is LGHNT and CDR2 FRNRAP. The CDR3 contains 13 residues.